Below, one T cell receptor (beta chain) is given with its context. Its antigen is not known. This specimen comes from a study of blood T cells in healthy people across ages. The V gene's germline CDR1 is DFQATT and CDR2 SNEGSKA (reference sequence). The CDR3 runs 18 residues. V was clipped by 0 bases and J by 0 bases; unmatched bases: 10. Notes on the study in general: Older age went with lower TCR beta diversity per million T cells, in a roughly linear way. Comparison with aged donors showed that long-lived donors had more naive CD4+ cells and higher diversity. Samples with more naive T cells showed higher observed beta diversity.

A J-beta primer mix and a sample-barcoded 5' primer were used in a second PCR of about 6 to 12 cycles. From each sample, at least 3 million paired-end reads containing CDR3 were obtained. TCRdb reprocessed the 5' RACE reads via MiXCR and lists one record per CDR3 protein. The sample gives approximately 400,000 distinct CDR3 sequences, over 45% of which show up once; roughly 51% is in the top ten. The sample comprised blood. The sequence was obtained from a man between 60 and 75 years old in good health. The V and J genes are TRBV20-1 and TRBJ2-1, with 8 bases that match TRBD2. CDR3 protein: CSARDPKGSGSSYNEQFF. As DNA, the CDR3 is TGCAGTGCTAGAGATCCCAAGGGAAGCGGGAGCTCCTACAATGAGCAGTTCTTC.